This TCR beta chain was sequenced in a study of graft-versus-host responses after intestinal transplantation (dated by TCRdb to the early 2020s). Turning to the overall study: Multivisceral, liver-intestinal, or isolated intestinal transplants were received by the recipients. All recipients received anti-thymocyte globulin induction followed by maintenance tacrolimus and steroids for three to four years. After intestinal transplantation, graft-versus-host and host-versus-graft alloreactive T cell clones in the graft, circulation and bone marrow were tracked using bulk TCR-beta CDR3 sequencing. To identify alloreactive clones, pre-transplant mixed lymphocyte reaction products were sequenced and then compared with unstimulated pre-transplant donor and recipient T cells. The cohort enrolled approximately 24 intestinal transplant recipients, one of whom was a retransplant, and 3 patients without pretransplant specimens were excluded. Donor T cell macrochimerism was defined as a peak of at least 4% donor T cells among recipient peripheral blood mononuclear cells. Rather than being sequenced by the commercial service, samples from a few later patients were sequenced in-house on an Illumina MiSeq and processed with MiXCR.

Blood samples were collected up to 4 times in the first month after transplant and then at least monthly when available. Libraries came from the immunoSEQ multiplex PCR assay. For most patients, genomic DNA was subjected to high-throughput TCR-beta CDR3 sequencing by Adaptive Biotechnologies. The paper's data handling went like this. TCR sequencing data were retrieved from Adaptive's ImmunoSEQ software for roughly 17 patients, whereas a few other patients were processed with MiXCR and VDJtools. CDR3 nucleotide sequences shared between donor and recipient were removed because their origin could not be assigned. To count as alloreactive, a clone needed at least 2-fold expansion over unstimulated cells and a minimum CFSE-low frequency of 0.002% (template counts) or 0.001% (read counts). Mappable clones were those detected in sequenced pre-transplant spleen, lymph node, or MLR CFSE-low populations of the donor or recipient. The cumulative frequency of alloreactive clones was calculated as a percentage of all sequences, weighted by copy number. TCRdb limited this immuneACCESS table to in-frame rearrangements with V and J called. A share of clones is missing; checked studies link under half to unresolved V genes, and the rest is unexplained. The V and J calls and the clone size are those of that table, but D and trimming were determined from the DNA. The sample table lists roughly 99,000 clones, more than 75% of them with a count of one. Over 1.1% of the sample rests with the top ten.

Points the paper makes about the study in general: Conclusions were limited by the relatively low number and heterogeneity of intestinal transplant patients. High GvH to HvG T cell clonal ratios were observed in the allografts of patients with donor T cell macrochimerism. GvH clones were found in recipient bone marrow, and some of the GvH clones appeared earlier in ileal mucosa or blood, which is consistent with an intestinal mucosal origin. Peak levels of circulating GvH clones were associated with declines in HvG clones early after transplant.

About this clone itself: Which antigen it targets is not known. Nothing much larger sits one base from this clone, and base qualities are not available.

Reading from cysteine to phenylalanine, the CDR3 counts 16 amino acids. Only the CDR3 region is kept as DNA, spanning 48 bases read in frame from base 1. As encoded in the germline V gene (reference sequence), CDR1 is MNHEY while CDR2 is SMNVEV. The germline V and J ends show losses of 5 bases and 3 bases respectively, and no gene match explains 12 bases of the junction. The source of this sequence is a human patient who received an intestinal transplant, so some T cells may come from the graft donor. The sequencing here drew on PBMCs, taken 255 days after intestinal transplant. The sequence joins TRBV27 to TRBJ2-7, with 8 bases aligning to TRBD1. The base sequence is TGTGCCAGCAGTCCATTTGGACAGGGCATAATCTACGAGCAGTACTTC. This encodes CASSPFGQGIIYEQYF.